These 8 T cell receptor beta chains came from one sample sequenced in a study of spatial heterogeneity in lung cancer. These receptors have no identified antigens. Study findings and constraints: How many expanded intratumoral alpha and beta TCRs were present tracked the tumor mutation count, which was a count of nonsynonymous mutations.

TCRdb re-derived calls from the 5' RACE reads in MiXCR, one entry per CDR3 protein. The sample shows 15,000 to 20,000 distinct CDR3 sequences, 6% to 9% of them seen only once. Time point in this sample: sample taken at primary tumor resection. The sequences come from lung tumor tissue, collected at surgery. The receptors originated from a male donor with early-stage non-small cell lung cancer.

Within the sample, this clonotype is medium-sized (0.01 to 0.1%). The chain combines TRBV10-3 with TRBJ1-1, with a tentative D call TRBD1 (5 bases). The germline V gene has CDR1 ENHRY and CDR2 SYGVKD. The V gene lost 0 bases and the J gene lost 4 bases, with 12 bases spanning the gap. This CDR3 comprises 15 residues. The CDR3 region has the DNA TGTGCCATCAGTGAGTCTGTGGGGGTGGGCACTGAAGCTTTCTTT. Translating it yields CAISESVGVGTEAFF.

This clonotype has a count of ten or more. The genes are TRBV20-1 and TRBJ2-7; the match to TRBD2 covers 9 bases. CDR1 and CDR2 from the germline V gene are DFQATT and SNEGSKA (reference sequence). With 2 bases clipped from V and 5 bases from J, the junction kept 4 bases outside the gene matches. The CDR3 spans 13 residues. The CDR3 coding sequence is TGCAGTGCTAGAACGCTAGCGGGGCACGAGCAGTACTTC. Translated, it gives CSARTLAGHEQYF.

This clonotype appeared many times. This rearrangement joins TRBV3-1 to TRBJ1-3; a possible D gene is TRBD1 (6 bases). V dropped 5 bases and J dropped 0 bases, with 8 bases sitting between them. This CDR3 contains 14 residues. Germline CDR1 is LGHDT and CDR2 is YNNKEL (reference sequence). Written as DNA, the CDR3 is TGTGCCAGCAGCATACAGGGCTCTGGAAACACCATATATTTT. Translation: CASSIQGSGNTIYF.

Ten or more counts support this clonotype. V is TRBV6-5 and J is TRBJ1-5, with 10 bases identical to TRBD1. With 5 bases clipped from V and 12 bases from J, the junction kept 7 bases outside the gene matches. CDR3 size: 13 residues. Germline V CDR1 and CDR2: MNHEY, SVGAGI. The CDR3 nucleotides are TGTGCCAGCAGTCCCGGGACAGGGGTCAACCAGCATTTT. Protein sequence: CASSPGTGVNQHF.

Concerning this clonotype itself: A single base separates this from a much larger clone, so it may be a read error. The CDR3 DNA is TGTGCCAGCGACCCGACAGGGGCGAACACCGGGGAGCTGTTTTTT. Translation gives CASDPTGANTGELFF. V usage is TRBV2 and J usage is TRBJ2-2, with TRBD1 identical over 8 bases. Trimming removed 8 bases from V and 0 bases from J; junction bases left unmatched: 5. Germline V gene data show CDR1 as SNHLY and CDR2 as FYNNEI. This CDR3 has 15 residues.

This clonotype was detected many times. CDR3 DNA sequence: TGCGCCAGCAGCTTGTCGGGTGAAAGCAATCAGCCCCAGCATTTT. Translation gives CASSLSGESNQPQHF. The V and J genes are TRBV5-1 and TRBJ1-5; D ambiguous. Germline V gives CDR1 SGHRS, CDR2 YFSETQ. V lost 1 base to trimming and J lost 1 base, with 9 bases between them. There are 15 residues in the CDR3.

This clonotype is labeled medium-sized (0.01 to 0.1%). DNA of the CDR3: TGTGCCAGCAGCCAAGTATCCGGGGCGCGAGATACGCAGTATTTT. This gives the protein CASSQVSGARDTQYF. The chain uses TRBV3-1 and TRBJ2-3; D is possibly TRBD1 or TRBD2 (5 bases each). V lost 1 base, J lost 5 bases, and 13 bases lay in between. CDR3 length: 15 amino acids. The germline V gene has CDR1 LGHDT and CDR2 YNNKEL (reference sequence).

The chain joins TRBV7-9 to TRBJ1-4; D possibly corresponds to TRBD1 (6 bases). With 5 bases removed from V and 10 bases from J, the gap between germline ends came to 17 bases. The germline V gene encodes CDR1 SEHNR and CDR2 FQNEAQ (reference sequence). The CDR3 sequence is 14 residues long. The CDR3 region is CASSAGAPRAKLFF. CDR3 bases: TGTGCCAGCAGCGCAGGGGCTCCTAGGGCAAAACTGTTTTTT.